This TCR beta chain stems from a study of identical twins. Findings of the study overall: Among out-of-frame alpha sequences shared by twins, low generation probability occurred in excess. Insertions were fewer in abundant cord blood beta clonotypes, whereas memory repertoires showed none of this pattern. Beta out-of-frame sequences showed weaker excess sharing between twins.

Template switching added a universal primer site, and cDNA bore unique molecular identifiers. TCRdb fed the 5' RACE reads into MiXCR, producing one record per CDR3 protein. This table holds 690,000 or so distinct CDR3 sequences, roughly 6% found once. The CDR3 covers 14 residues. The V segment lost 6 bases and the J segment 9 bases; nucleotides outside the gene matches: 10. This clonotype was recorded many times. What it binds is unknown. This TCR came from a man between 18 and 35 years old in good health. Specimen: naive T cells sorted from blood. The chain joins TRBV12-3 or TRBV12-4 to TRBJ1-5, with 8 bases that match TRBD1. CDR3 coding DNA: TGTGCCAGCAGCGGGCGGCAGGGGGCGCGGCCCCAGCATTTT. This gives the protein CASSGRQGARPQHF.